The following is a T cell receptor beta chain sequence with its context. Its antigen is unidentified. This sample is part of a study of cytomegalovirus exposure and HLA in healthy donors. The PCR employed 60 Vbeta primers together with 13 Jbeta primers. Only in-frame clones appear in the TCRdb table, and some are missing; sequencing was by immunoSEQ multiplex PCR. The sample shows about 160,000 clones, roughly 88% of them seen only once. Study observations and caveats: TCR beta chain V- and J-gene trimming was linked, in a later analysis, to a missense variant in DCLRE1C. When a later analysis was performed, an Asian-associated ancestry cluster reportedly had fewer N-insertions than the 666-donor mean. In an earlier analysis, in some 500 donors, most V segments appeared productive either ~90% or ~30% of the time.

Germline-derived CDR1 and CDR2 are SGHAT and FQNNGV. The V gene end was trimmed by 6 bases and the J gene end by 1 base; junction bases not matched to a gene: 9. The CDR3 loop spans 16 amino acids. This clonotype was obtained from a boy aged 2 to 9 in good health and CMV-seronegative. This chain uses TRBV11-2 with TRBJ2-1; 7 bases align to TRBD1. The material sequenced was PBMCs. The CDR3 is CASRTHRGHSYNEQFF. Written as DNA, the CDR3 is TGTGCCAGCAGGACCCACAGGGGTCATTCCTACAATGAGCAGTTCTTC.